These 18 T cell receptor beta chains were sequenced from one sample in a study of T cells after yellow fever vaccination. TCRdb reprocessed the 5' RACE reads via MiXCR and lists one record per CDR3 protein. The sample consists of 450,000 to 600,000 distinct CDR3 sequences, around 17% of them appearing once. This material consisted of PBMCs, taken about 5 days after the first yellow fever vaccination. These receptors were taken from a man between 18 and 35 years old who received the YFV17D yellow fever vaccine.

This clonotype appeared many times. This rearrangement joins TRBV9 to TRBJ1-5; maybe TRBD1 (6 bases). V was pared by 6 bases and J by 1 base, with 11 bases between. Germline-derived CDR1 and CDR2 are SGDLS and YYNGEE. This CDR3 spans 14 amino acids. CDR3 region: CASTPGDSNQPQHF. The DNA of the CDR3 is TGTGCCAGCACCCCAGGGGACAGCAATCAGCCCCAGCATTTT.

The rearrangement links TRBV7-3 to TRBJ2-4; the D call may be TRBD1 or TRBD2 (5 bases each). With 0 bases removed from V and 2 bases from J, the gap between germline ends came to 5 bases. CDR3 length: 14 amino acids. Germline CDR1 reads SGHTA; CDR2 reads FQGTGA. CDR3 DNA: TGTGCCAGCAGCTTAACGGGACCCAAAAACATTCAGTACTTC. It is translated as CASSLTGPKNIQYF.

This clonotype showed up just a few times. The V call is TRBV7-9, the J call TRBJ2-1; 8 bases are shared with TRBD1. CDR1 is SEHNR, CDR2 FQNEAQ, per germline (reference sequence). This CDR3 is 16 amino acids long. Trimming removed 5 bases from V and 12 bases from J; junction bases left unmatched: 18. This chain's CDR3 is CASSPRTGHTPYRQFF. DNA for the CDR3: TGTGCCAGCAGCCCGCGGACAGGGCATACCCCCTATAGGCAGTTCTTC.

This clonotype was counted a single time. V gene TRBV5-1 combines with J gene TRBJ2-7; TRBD1 might be the D (6 bases). Trimming took off 0 bases at V and 2 bases at J, with 12 bases between the two ends. The germline V gene encodes CDR1 SGHRS and CDR2 YFSETQ. The CDR3 has 15 amino acids. The CDR3 nucleotides are TGCGCCAGCAGCTTGGGGGCAGGGGATACCTACGAGCAGTACGTC. Its translation is CASSLGAGDTYEQYV.

The sample holds a few counts of this clonotype. The V gene is TRBV4-3, the J gene TRBJ2-1; TRBD1 matches 7 bases. This CDR3 region has 17 residues. Looked up from germline, CDR1 is LGHNA and CDR2 is YSLEER. The V gene end was trimmed by 1 base and the J gene end by 4 bases; junction bases not matched to a gene: 10. The CDR3 here is CASSQGTGTEKYNEQFF. The CDR3 coding sequence is TGCGCCAGCAGCCAAGGGACCGGGACAGAGAAATACAATGAGCAGTTCTTC.

This chain connects TRBV6-2 or TRBV6-3 to TRBJ2-5; the D call may be TRBD1 or TRBD2 (5 bases each). V was trimmed by 6 bases and J by 2 bases, leaving 28 bases between them. CDR3 length equals 19 residues. In germline, CDR1 is MNHEY, CDR2 SVGEGT. The CDR3 is CASSFPSRGSGINQETQYF. CDR3 coding DNA: TGTGCCAGCAGCTTCCCGAGCCGGGGCTCCGGCATTAATCAAGAGACCCAGTACTTC.

The V call is TRBV18, the J call TRBJ2-1; 7 bases are a match to TRBD1. V was clipped by 3 bases and J by 8 bases; unmatched bases: 7. CDR1 and CDR2 from the germline V gene are KGHSH and LQKENI. This CDR3 has 14 residues. This CDR3 reads CASSPWTGNDEQFF. The CDR3 DNA reads as TGTGCCAGCTCACCCTGGACAGGCAACGATGAGCAGTTCTTC.

This clonotype came up a few times. The rearrangement links TRBV6-5 to TRBJ2-4; D gene ambiguous. CDR3 size: 11 residues. Germline CDR1 MNHEY, CDR2 SVGAGI. Trimming pared 1 base from V and 6 bases from J, leaving 1 base between. The CDR3 region is CASSYLNIQYF. The CDR3 DNA is TGTGCCAGCAGTTACTTAAACATTCAGTACTTC.

The table lists this clonotype with a few counts. The CDR3 coding sequence is TGCGCCAGCAATTTTGAGGGAACGGGCACCGGGGAGCTGTTTTTT. Protein sequence: CASNFEGTGTGELFF. The chain employs TRBV5-1 and TRBJ2-2, with TRBD2 as a possible D gene (5 bases). The V gene's germline CDR1 is SGHRS and CDR2 YFSETQ. Trimming cost V 6 bases and J 4 bases, with 16 bases left between them. The CDR3 spans 15 residues. The entire variable domain, with the rest obtained from reference TRBV5-1 and TRBJ2-2, is as follows: KAGVTQTPRYLIKTRGQQVTLSCSPISGHRSVSWYQQTPGQGLQFLFEYFSETQRNKGNFPGRFSGRQFSNSRSEMNVSTLELGDSALYLCASNFEGTGTGELFFGEGSRLTVL.

The sample holds a few counts of this clonotype. V is TRBV5-1 and J is TRBJ1-4; TRBD1 matches at 7 bases. J gave up 3 bases and V 4 bases, and 6 bases lay outside the gene matches. The length of the CDR3 is 15 residues. CDR1 is SGHRS and CDR2 is YFSETQ in the germline V gene. In DNA, the CDR3 is TGCGCCAGCAGCAAAGACAGGGTAGCTAATGAAAAACTGTTTTTT. Amino acids: CASSKDRVANEKLFF.

The chain uses TRBV20-1 and TRBJ2-1, with TRBD1 matching 8 bases. Germline V gives CDR1 DFQATT, CDR2 SNEGSKA (reference sequence). V lost 5 bases to trimming and J lost 6 bases; unmatched junction nucleotides: 12. The CDR3 runs to 15 residues. This CDR3 reads CSASGATGVLNEQFF. DNA of the CDR3: TGCAGTGCTTCCGGGGCGACAGGGGTCCTCAATGAGCAGTTCTTC.

This clonotype was counted a few times. The gene calls are TRBV4-1 and TRBJ2-1; D gene uncertain. CDR3 size: 16 residues. Between the trimmed V and J ends, which lost 3 bases and 4 bases, there was a span of 16 bases. Per germline, CDR1 MGHRA and CDR2 YSYEKL. Here the CDR3 reads CASSQPWQLKYNEQFF. The CDR3 nucleotides are TGCGCCAGCAGCCAGCCCTGGCAGTTAAAGTACAATGAGCAGTTCTTC.

In this sample, this clonotype turned up a few times. The chain is built from TRBV6-5 and TRBJ2-7; either TRBD1 or TRBD2 may fit D (5 bases each). The CDR3 consists of 15 residues. Deletions cut 4 bases from V and 2 bases from J, with 15 bases between. Germline assignment: CDR1 MNHEY and CDR2 SVGAGI. CDR3: CASSSPGRLPYEQYF. The CDR3 nucleotides are TGTGCCAGCAGTTCCCCGGGACGGCTACCCTACGAGCAGTACTTC.

This chain joins TRBV14 and TRBJ1-1, with D perhaps TRBD1 (6 bases). The CDR3 loop spans 17 amino acids. Per the germline V gene, CDR1 is SGHDN and CDR2 is FVKESK. The V gene lost 0 bases and the J gene lost 7 bases, with 21 bases spanning the gap. CDR3 nucleotide sequence: TGTGCCAGCAGCCAAGAGTCACGAGACAGGCGGCGTCTTGAAGCTTTCTTT. Its protein is CASSQESRDRRRLEAFF.

This clonotype showed up just a few times. J is TRBJ2-3 and V is TRBV4-3; TRBD2 aligns across 7 bases. The J segment lost 4 bases and the V segment lost 2 bases, leaving 3 bases of the junction unmatched. CDR1 and CDR2 (germline): LGHNA, YSLEER. This CDR3 spans 14 amino acids. CDR3 sequence reads: CASSQRSGADTQYF. The CDR3 DNA reads TGCGCCAGCAGCCAACGAAGCGGGGCAGATACGCAGTATTTT.

The chain couples TRBV21-1 to TRBJ2-3. TRBV21-1 is tagged as a pseudogene. CDR3 length: 14 amino acids. CDR3 in amino acids: CASSKAHCIDTQYF. For the CDR3, the DNA is TGTGCCAGCAGCAAAGCTCACTGCATAGATACGCAGTATTTT.

This clonotype appeared a few times. The chain employs TRBV12-3 or TRBV12-4 and TRBJ2-2; TRBD1 might be the D (6 bases). The CDR3 runs 14 residues. V was cut by 6 bases and J by 0 bases, with 8 bases left in between. The CDR3: CASSHRANTGELFF. CDR3 nucleotide sequence: TGTGCCAGCAGCCACAGGGCGAACACCGGGGAGCTGTTTTTT.

This sequence joins TRBV19 and TRBJ2-3; 10 bases are shared with TRBD1. The CDR3 is 15 amino acids. Per the germline V gene, CDR1 is LNHDA and CDR2 is SQIVND (reference sequence). V lost 7 bases, J lost 6 bases, and 10 bases stayed unmatched. The CDR3 coding sequence is TGTGCCAGTAAGACGGGACAGGGGAGTCCGGATACGCAGTATTTT. This sequence encodes CASKTGQGSPDTQYF.